These T cell receptor beta chains were read from a single sample in a study of cytomegalovirus exposure and HLA in healthy donors. Produced via immunoSEQ multiplex PCR; TCRdb's table is partial and in-frame only. This repertoire shows roughly 200,000 clones, roughly 82% found once; its top ten account for about 0.5%. Sequenced material: PBMCs. The receptors shown here come from a woman aged 45-60 years in good health and CMV-seronegative. CDR3s include the opening cysteine and the closing phenylalanine or tryptophan. D genes are given only for firm matches. Where a row states a size, it is once, few, many or the class of an expanded clone; other rows omit it.

>TRBJ2-7|TRBV19|TRBD2|-
CASSYRGTSGSYEQYF
TGTGCCAGTAGTTACAGGGGGACTAGCGGATCCTACGAGCAGTACTTC
>TRBJ1-2|TRBV6-5|TRBD1|-
CASSYSRQGGGGYTF
TGTGCCAGCAGTTACTCGAGACAGGGGGGTGGTGGCTACACCTTC
>TRBJ2-1|TRBV19|TRBD1|-
CASSATGGSSYNEQFF
TGTGCCAGTAGTGCTACAGGGGGGAGCTCCTACAATGAGCAGTTCTTC
>TRBJ2-7|TRBV4-1|TRBD2|-
CASSQAPGQLAGGHEQYF
TGCGCCAGCAGCCAAGCTCCGGGCCAACTAGCGGGAGGCCACGAGCAGTACTTC
>TRBJ2-7|TRBV5-1|TRBD1|-
CASSPDRARIYEQYF
TGCGCCAGCAGCCCGGACAGGGCGAGGATCTACGAGCAGTACTTC
>TRBJ2-3|TRBV29-1|-|-
CSAGEGGDTQYF
TGCAGCGCAGGGGAGGGGGGGGATACGCAGTATTTT
>TRBJ1-2|TRBV28|TRBD1|-
CASSEQGEGYTF
TGTGCCAGCAGTGAACAGGGGGAGGGCTACACCTTC
>TRBJ2-1|TRBV19|-|few
CASSITPSVSYNEQFF
TGTGCCAGTAGTATAACCCCTAGCGTTAGCTACAATGAGCAGTTCTTC
>TRBJ2-7|TRBV18|TRBD1|-
CASSRDRPTYEQYF
TGTGCCAGCTCGCGGGACAGGCCAACCTACGAGCAGTACTTC
>TRBJ2-4|TRBV12-2|-|-
CASRPSRGGNSQYF
TGTGCAAGTCGCCCCTCCCGAGGGGGAAACAGTCAGTACTTC
>TRBJ2-3|TRBV9|-|once
CASSAKPSFRDWYTDTQYF
TGTGCCAGCAGCGCGAAACCTTCCTTTCGGGACTGGTACACAGATACGCAGTATTTT
>TRBJ2-7|TRBV5-4|TRBD1|-
CASSNRDRGFYEQYF
TGTGCCAGCAGTAACCGAGACAGGGGGTTCTACGAGCAGTACTTC
>TRBJ2-7|TRBV18|-|-
CASSLVPPVSRQGRYEQYF
TGTGCCAGCTCACTAGTCCCGCCAGTTTCTCGGCAGGGGCGGTACGAGCAGTACTTC
>TRBJ2-7|TRBV4-1|TRBD1|-
CASSQSQGVSREQYF
TGCGCCAGCAGCCAGAGTCAGGGGGTCTCGCGCGAGCAGTACTTC
>TRBJ1-2|TRBV5-4|-|-
CASSLGVSGAIYGYTF
TGTGCCAGCAGCTTGGGGGTCTCAGGGGCCATCTATGGCTACACCTTC
>TRBJ2-7|TRBV28|TRBD2|-
CASSPFPLAAYEQYF
TGTGCCAGCAGTCCTTTCCCCCTAGCGGCCTACGAGCAGTACTTC
>TRBJ2-7|TRBV10-3|-|-
CAISPSNEQYF
TGTGCCATCAGTCCTAGCAACGAGCAGTACTTC
>TRBJ1-4|TRBV30|TRBD1|-
CAWSAWDRGGEKLFF
TGTGCCTGGAGTGCGTGGGACAGGGGCGGCGAAAAACTGTTTTTT
>TRBJ1-1|TRBV5-4|-|once
CASSLYLKRNTEAFF
TGTGCCAGCAGCTTGTATTTGAAGAGGAACACTGAAGCTTTCTTT
>TRBJ2-2|TRBV7-2|-|-
CASSYRRAGAIGELFF
TGTGCCAGCAGCTACCGGCGGGCAGGGGCTATTGGGGAGCTGTTTTTT
>TRBJ2-5|TRBV28|TRBD1|-
CANSFGRGPGETQYF
TGTGCCAACAGTTTCGGCAGGGGGCCCGGGGAGACCCAGTACTTC
>TRBJ1-1|TRBV27|TRBD1|once
CASRSYGTDTEAFF
TGTGCCAGCAGATCCTACGGGACAGACACTGAAGCTTTCTTT
>TRBJ2-5|TRBV28|-|-
CASSRTSQETQYF
TGTGCCAGCAGCCGGACTTCCCAAGAGACCCAGTACTTC
>TRBJ1-2|TRBV18|-|-
CASSPEHGYTF
TGTGCCAGCTCACCTGAGCATGGCTACACCTTC
>TRBJ1-1|TRBV19|-|-
CASSHGVMNTEAFF
TGTGCCAGTAGCCACGGGGTTATGAACACTGAAGCTTTCTTT
>TRBJ1-4|TRBV11-2|TRBD1|-
CASSLERQGGEKLFF
TGTGCCAGCAGCTTAGAACGACAGGGAGGTGAAAAACTGTTTTTT
>TRBJ1-1|TRBV7-9|-|-
CASSLGARVRVRNTEAFF
TGTGCCAGCAGCTTAGGGGCCCGCGTACGCGTTCGGAACACTGAAGCTTTCTTT
>TRBJ2-3|TRBV9|TRBD2|-
CASSGTSGSFNTQYF
TGTGCCAGCAGCGGGACTAGCGGGAGTTTTAATACGCAGTATTTT
>TRBJ2-7|TRBV5-5|-|few
CASSLGDYSSHYEQYF
TGTGCCAGCAGCTTGGGAGACTACTCGTCCCACTACGAGCAGTACTTC
>TRBJ1-2|TRBV28|-|-
CASSIQLGGGFGYTF
TGTGCCAGCAGTATCCAGTTAGGTGGGGGGTTTGGCTACACCTTC
>TRBJ2-3|TRBV9|TRBD1|-
CASSPRQGADTQYF
TGTGCCAGCAGCCCACGACAGGGGGCAGATACGCAGTATTTT
>TRBJ2-7|TRBV11-2|TRBD1|-
CASSLEQGWYEQYF
TGTGCCAGCAGCTTAGAACAGGGGTGGTACGAGCAGTACTTC
>TRBJ1-1|TRBV15|-|-
CATSRGKGEGDTEAFF
TGTGCCACCAGCAGAGGAAAGGGGGAAGGTGACACTGAAGCTTTCTTT
>TRBJ2-7|TRBV11-2|TRBD2|-
CASSFFSGGPPYEQYF
TGTGCCAGCAGCTTTTTTAGCGGGGGGCCGCCCTACGAGCAGTACTTC